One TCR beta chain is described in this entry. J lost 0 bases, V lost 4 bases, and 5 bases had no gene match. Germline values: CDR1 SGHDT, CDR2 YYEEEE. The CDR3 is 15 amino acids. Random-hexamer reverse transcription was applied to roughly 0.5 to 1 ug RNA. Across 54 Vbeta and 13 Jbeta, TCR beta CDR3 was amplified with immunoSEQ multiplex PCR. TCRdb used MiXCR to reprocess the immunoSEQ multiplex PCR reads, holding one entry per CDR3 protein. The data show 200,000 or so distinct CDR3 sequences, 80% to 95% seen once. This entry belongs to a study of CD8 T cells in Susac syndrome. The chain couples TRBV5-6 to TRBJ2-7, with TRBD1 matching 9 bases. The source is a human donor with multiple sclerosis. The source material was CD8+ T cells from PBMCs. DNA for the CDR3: TGTGCCAGCAGCCCCGCGGGACAGGGCTCCTACGAGCAGTACTTC. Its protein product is CASSPAGQGSYEQYF.